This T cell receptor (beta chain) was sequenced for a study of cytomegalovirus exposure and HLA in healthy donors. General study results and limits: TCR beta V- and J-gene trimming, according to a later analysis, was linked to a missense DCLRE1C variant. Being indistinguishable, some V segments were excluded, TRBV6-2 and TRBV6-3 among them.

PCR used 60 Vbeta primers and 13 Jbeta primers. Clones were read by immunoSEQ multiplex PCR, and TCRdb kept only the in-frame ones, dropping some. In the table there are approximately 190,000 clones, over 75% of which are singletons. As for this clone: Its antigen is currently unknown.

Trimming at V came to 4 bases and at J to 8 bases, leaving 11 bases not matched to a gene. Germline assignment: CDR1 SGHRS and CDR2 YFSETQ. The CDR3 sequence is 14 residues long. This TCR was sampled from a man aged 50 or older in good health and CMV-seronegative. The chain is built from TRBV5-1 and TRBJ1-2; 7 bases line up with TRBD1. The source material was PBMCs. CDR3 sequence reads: CASSPTGSGYGYTF. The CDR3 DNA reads TGCGCCAGCAGCCCGACAGGGAGCGGATACGGCTACACCTTC.